The next 17 T cell receptor beta chains were all read from a single sample in a study of OX40 agonist ivuxolimab in advanced cancers. The assay was immunoSEQ multiplex PCR, and TCRdb's table has in-frame clones only and misses some. The sample carries some 68,000 clones, roughly 80% recorded once. The input for sequencing was CD4+ or CD8+ T cells sorted from blood, taken in a trial of the OX40 agonist ivuxolimab. All receptors derive from an adult with an advanced solid tumor such as melanoma, head and neck, liver or kidney cancer.

The rearrangement links TRBV6-5 to TRBJ1-5; tentatively, D is TRBD1 (5 bases). The CDR3 is 14 residues long. Germline V CDR1 and CDR2: MNHEY, SVGAGI. The V end lost 6 bases, the J end lost 6 bases, and 15 bases lay between the germline ends. The CDR3: CASRIGRESQPQHF. CDR3 in DNA: TGTGCCAGCAGAATTGGCAGGGAATCTCAGCCCCAGCATTTT.

This clone has only a few counts. The chain couples TRBV9 to TRBJ1-1; unclear D gene. Trimming shortened V by 0 bases and J by 2 bases, and 8 bases separated the two germline ends. This CDR3 contains 14 residues. Per germline, CDR1 SGDLS and CDR2 YYNGEE. DNA for the CDR3: TGTGCCAGCAGCGTAGGGAGGGCAAACACTGAAGCTTTCTTT. Protein sequence: CASSVGRANTEAFF.

V is TRBV7-8 and J is TRBJ2-2; D uncertain. The CDR3 has 15 residues. In germline, CDR1 is SGHVS, CDR2 FQNEAQ. The V end was cut by 2 bases, the J end by 5 bases, with 12 bases between. As DNA, the CDR3 is TGTGCCAGCAGCTTAAACCCCCGGTCGACCGGGGAGCTGTTTTTT. It encodes CASSLNPRSTGELFF.

The rearrangement joins TRBV28 to TRBJ2-3; TRBD1 is a possible D gene (6 bases). The CDR3 contains 13 residues. With 7 bases removed from V and 4 bases from J, the gap between germline ends came to 12 bases. Germline V CDR1 and CDR2: MDHEN, SYDVKM. CDR3: CASNRVTPDTQYF. Here the CDR3 DNA reads TGTGCCAGCAACAGGGTAACCCCAGATACGCAGTATTTT.

This clone turned up a few times. The rearrangement uses TRBV6-1 and TRBJ2-7; 8 positions agree with TRBD1. V was clipped by 4 bases and J by 3 bases; unmatched bases: 5. The length of the CDR3 is 14 residues. The germline V gene encodes CDR1 MNHNS and CDR2 SASEGT. The CDR3 protein is CASSVRTGNYEQYF. The CDR3, as DNA: TGTGCCAGCAGTGTAAGGACAGGGAACTACGAGCAGTACTTC.

The chain employs TRBV11-3 and TRBJ2-1; no clear D. CDR3 length: 15 residues. Germline loops: CDR1 SGHNT, CDR2 YENEEA. Trimming shortened V by 2 bases and J by 6 bases, and 14 bases separated the two germline ends. The CDR3 DNA sequence: TGTGCCAGCAGCTTACGGGTCAGTAACGCCAATGAGCAGTTCTTC. Encoded protein: CASSLRVSNANEQFF.

V and J are TRBV28 and TRBJ1-1; perhaps TRBD1 as D (6 bases). The CDR3 totals 11 residues. Germline V gene data show CDR1 as MDHEN and CDR2 as SYDVKM. V lost 6 bases, J lost 7 bases, and 9 bases lay in between. DNA for the CDR3: TGTGCCAGCAGAACAGGGATTGAAGCTTTCTTT. The encoded protein is CASRTGIEAFF.

This clone was counted only a few times. The chain is built from TRBV6-5 and TRBJ1-5; 8 bases align to TRBD1. CDR1 is MNHEY and CDR2 is SVGAGI in the germline V gene. This CDR3 spans 14 amino acids. With V trimmed by 6 bases and J by 4 bases, 5 bases remained unmatched. CDR3 protein: CASRSDRENQPQHF. The CDR3 nucleotides are TGTGCCAGCAGATCGGACAGGGAGAATCAGCCCCAGCATTTT.

V usage is TRBV9 and J usage is TRBJ2-1; 12 bases line up with TRBD2. CDR1 and CDR2 from the germline V gene are SGDLS and YYNGEE. This CDR3 has 16 amino acids. Trimming removed 4 bases from V and 4 bases from J; junction bases left unmatched: 6. The CDR3 DNA follows: TGTGCCAGCAGCCCTAGACTAGCGGGGGCATACAATGAGCAGTTCTTC. Translation: CASSPRLAGAYNEQFF.

The genes are TRBV7-2 and TRBJ2-7; TRBD1 might be the D (8 bases). The length of the CDR3 is 15 residues. V was pared by 5 bases and J by 4 bases, with 18 bases between. The germline CDR1 and CDR2 sequences are SGHTA and FQGNSA. The CDR3 is CASSPAGDRKYEQYF. Written as DNA, the CDR3 is TGTGCCAGCAGCCCCGCGGGGGACAGGAAGTACGAGCAGTACTTC.

This sequence joins TRBV10-1 and TRBJ2-3; 7 bases align to TRBD2. The CDR3 extends over 14 amino acids. V shed 5 bases, J shed 0 bases, and the junction held 2 bases outside the gene matches. In germline, CDR1 is WNHNN, CDR2 SYGVQD (reference sequence). The CDR3 DNA is TGCGCCAGCAGTCCGGGAGGTAGCACAGATACGCAGTATTTT. Its translation is CASSPGGSTDTQYF.

The chain carries TRBV6-6 and TRBJ2-2; no clear D. This CDR3 region has 15 residues. CDR1 is MNHNY and CDR2 is SVGAGI in the germline V gene (reference sequence). Trimming left V 0 bases short and J 0 bases short, with 5 bases between. The CDR3 reads CASSYSGPNTGELFF. The DNA for the CDR3 is TGTGCCAGCAGTTACTCCGGGCCGAACACCGGGGAGCTGTTTTTT.

This sequence joins TRBV9 and TRBJ2-3; D not resolved. Germline loops: CDR1 SGDLS, CDR2 YYNGEE. This CDR3 contains 11 residues. Trimming removed 5 bases at V and 5 bases at J, with 6 bases between. For the CDR3, the DNA is TGTGCCAGCAGAAAAGAAGATACGCAGTATTTT. This codes for CASRKEDTQYF.

V usage is TRBV4-1 and J usage is TRBJ2-2; 8 nucleotides line up with TRBD1. The CDR3 spans 15 residues. After removal of 4 bases from V and 1 base from J, the junction contained 2 bases not matched to a gene. Germline V CDR1 and CDR2: MGHRA, YSYEKL. CDR3 protein: CASSRGQGNTGELFF. As DNA, the CDR3 is TGCGCCAGCAGCCGAGGACAGGGGAACACCGGGGAGCTGTTTTTT.

The genes are TRBV5-1 and TRBJ2-5, with TRBD2 matching 12 bases. The CDR3 is 16 residues long. After removal of 4 bases from V and 2 bases from J, the junction contained 6 bases not matched to a gene. Looked up from germline, CDR1 is SGHRS and CDR2 is YFSETQ. CDR3 loop: CASSTTSGGGQETQYF. In DNA, the CDR3 is TGCGCCAGCAGCACGACTAGCGGGGGTGGGCAAGAGACCCAGTACTTC.

The rearrangement links TRBV5-6 to TRBJ2-2; D is perhaps TRBD1 (6 bases). Between the trimmed V and J ends, which lost 6 bases and 6 bases, there was a span of 18 bases. Germline assignment: CDR1 SGHDT and CDR2 YYEEEE. This CDR3 has 15 amino acids. DNA for the CDR3: TGTGCCAGCACCCCCCAGCAGGGGCTACCCGGGGAGCTGTTTTTT. Protein: CASTPQQGLPGELFF. The variable domain in full, with the rest retrieved from reference TRBV5-6 and TRBJ2-2, is DAGVTQSPTHLIKTRGQQVTLRCSPKSGHDTVSWYQQALGQGPQFIFQYYEEEERQRGNFPDRFSGHQFPNYSSELNVNALLLGDSALYLCASTPQQGLPGELFFGEGSRLTVL.

The table lists this clone with a few counts. The V call is TRBV5-6, the J call TRBJ1-5; 7 nucleotides match TRBD1. The V gene's germline CDR1 is SGHDT and CDR2 YYEEEE. There are 15 residues in the CDR3. After removal of 3 bases from V and 5 bases from J, the junction contained 8 bases not matched to a gene. The CDR3 protein is CASSSSGQRYQPQHF. CDR3 sequence (DNA): TGTGCCAGCAGCTCCTCGGGACAGAGATATCAGCCCCAGCATTTT.